The 32 T cell receptor beta chains listed next were all sequenced from one sample in a study of blood T cell repertoires in COVID-19 (dated by TCRdb to about 2020). The library was obtained by the immunoSEQ multiplex PCR assay. TCRdb took over this immuneACCESS table, retaining in-frame rearrangements with V and J assigned. Such tables are incomplete; in checked studies, under half of the missing clones stem from an unresolved V gene, and the remainder is unexplained. In this sample the table shows hundreds of thousands of clones, roughly nine tenths of which occur a single time. Jointly, the top ten make up approximately 2.5% of the sample. Sequencing was carried out using PBMCs or T cells enriched from blood (not recorded which). The receptors come from a woman between 18 and 29 years old who had recovered from COVID-19.

The genes are TRBV4-1 and TRBJ2-7; 9 nucleotides agree with TRBD1. The length of the CDR3 is 15 residues. Germline-derived CDR1 and CDR2 are MGHRA and YSYEKL. Trimming cost V 4 bases and J 1 base; bases outside gene matches: 5. CDR3 sequence: CASSPGQGLSYEQYF. For the CDR3, the DNA is TGCGCCAGCAGCCCGGGACAGGGCCTTTCCTACGAGCAGTACTTC.

This clone was detected only once. The chain is built from TRBV18 and TRBJ2-7; 10 nucleotides match TRBD1. CDR1 KGHSH and CDR2 LQKENI come from the germline V gene. V dropped 6 bases and J dropped 4; count of bases not matched to a gene: 12. The CDR3 is made up of 16 amino acids. The CDR3 coding sequence is TGTGCCAGCTCTTCCGGGACAGGGGAACTTCGGTACGAGCAGTACTTC. Translation: CASSSGTGELRYEQYF.

The rearrangement uses TRBV5-1 and TRBJ2-3; a weak D match, TRBD1 (5 bases). The CDR3 has 14 amino acids. The V end was cut by 0 bases, the J end by 3 bases, with 8 bases between. Germline V gives CDR1 SGHRS, CDR2 YFSETQ. The CDR3 sequence: CASSLGRVTDTQYF. The DNA of the CDR3 is TGCGCCAGCAGCTTGGGCAGGGTAACAGATACGCAGTATTTT.

The V and J genes are TRBV4-1 and TRBJ2-1; TRBD2 agrees at 11 bases. Germline trimming cut 2 bases from V and 6 bases from J; bases unmatched to any gene: 12. Germline CDR1 MGHRA, CDR2 YSYEKL. This CDR3 comprises 18 residues. CDR3 nucleotides: TGCGCCAGCAGCCAAACTCTAGCGGGGGGCACTTTGTCCAATGAGCAGTTCTTC. This codes for CASSQTLAGGTLSNEQFF.

CDR3 region: CASSPPLGRWSYNEQFF. The CDR3 DNA reads as TGTGCCAGCAGCCCCCCCCTGGGGCGTTGGTCCTACAATGAGCAGTTCTTC. This chain links TRBV9 with TRBJ2-1, with a tentative D call TRBD1 (5 bases). This CDR3 has 17 residues. V shed 4 bases and J shed 1 base, with 18 bases lying between them. CDR1 and CDR2 (germline): SGDLS, YYNGEE.

Only a few counts were recorded for this clone. The V and J genes are TRBV29-1 and TRBJ2-5, with D unclear. CDR1 and CDR2 from the germline V gene are SQVTM and ANQGSEA. This CDR3 spans 12 amino acids. V was cut by 2 bases and J by 1 base, with 5 bases left in between. Here the CDR3 DNA reads TGCAGCGTTGAATACACCCAAGAGACCCAGTACTTC. Translation: CSVEYTQETQYF.

The rearrangement links TRBV7-2 to TRBJ2-7; 8 positions agree with TRBD1. Per germline, CDR1 SGHTA and CDR2 FQGNSA. V lost 5 bases and J lost 7; bases outside the gene matches: 10. The CDR3 runs 14 residues. Here the CDR3 DNA reads TGTGCCAGCAGCCTGGGCAGGGGGCGAGGGGAGCAGTACTTC. Translating gives CASSLGRGRGEQYF.

The rearrangement links TRBV28 to TRBJ2-3, with TRBD2 matching 8 bases. The trim removed 2 bases at V and 11 bases at J, leaving 12 bases unmatched. Germline loops: CDR1 MDHEN, CDR2 SYDVKM. The CDR3 spans 15 residues. CDR3 DNA sequence: TGTGCCAGCAGTTTACGTTCCGGGGGGGTGCTGGGGCAGTATTTT. It codes for CASSLRSGGVLGQYF.

The chain joins TRBV25-1 to TRBJ1-6, with a tentative D call TRBD1 (6 bases). The CDR3 loop spans 16 amino acids. V dropped 1 base and J dropped 7 bases, with 14 bases sitting between them. Germline-derived CDR1 and CDR2 are MGHDK and SYGVNS. CDR3 sequence: CASSELKGGRNSPLHF. For the CDR3, the DNA is TGTGCCAGCAGTGAATTGAAAGGGGGTCGAAATTCACCCCTCCACTTT.

The chain is built from TRBV11-2 and TRBJ1-2; 10 bases are a match to TRBD1. The germline V gene encodes CDR1 SGHAT and CDR2 FQNNGV. This CDR3 has 15 residues. Trimming removed 3 bases from V and 2 bases from J; junction bases left unmatched: 3. The CDR3 nucleotides are TGTGCCAGCAGCTTGCCGGGACAGGGGAACTATGGCTACACCTTC. Its translation: CASSLPGQGNYGYTF.

The CDR3 DNA reads TGTGCCAGCAGTTACTCCCCCGGGCGGGGGGGTGGCGATACGCAGTATTTT. Encoded protein: CASSYSPGRGGGDTQYF. The rearrangement uses TRBV6-2 or TRBV6-3 and TRBJ2-3; 9 nucleotides align to TRBD2. V trimming: 0 bases; J trimming: 6 bases; junction bases outside the gene matches: 10. The CDR3 consists of 17 residues. Germline loops: CDR1 MNHEY, CDR2 SVGEGT.

The chain carries TRBV7-9 and TRBJ2-1; 7 positions agree with TRBD1. The ends lost 5 bases at V and 0 bases at J; junction bases unmatched: 13. CDR1 is SEHNR, CDR2 FQNEAQ, per germline (reference sequence). CDR3 length: 18 residues. CDR3 bases: TGTGCCAGCAGCCAAACCACTAGGACAGGAAGCTCCTACAATGAGCAGTTCTTC. Encoded protein: CASSQTTRTGSSYNEQFF.

This chain links TRBV9 with TRBJ2-2, with D unresolved. Deletions cut 0 bases from V and 0 bases from J, with 6 bases between. CDR1 and CDR2 from the germline V gene are SGDLS and YYNGEE. The CDR3 contains 15 residues. CDR3 nucleotide sequence: TGTGCCAGCAGCGTAGCAATAGCGAACACCGGGGAGCTGTTTTTT. Translated, it gives CASSVAIANTGELFF.

As regards this clone: This specimen includes other DNA sequences encoding the same CDR3. This chain links TRBV5-1 with TRBJ2-1; no definite D call. The ends were cut back, 0 bases at V and 4 bases at J, with 5 bases in the middle. This CDR3 is 13 amino acids long. Germline CDR1 and CDR2: SGHRS and YFSETQ. The CDR3 nucleotides read TGCGCCAGCAGCTTGGCCTCGTACAATGAGCAGTTCTTC. Protein product: CASSLASYNEQFF.

The rearrangement joins TRBV6-2 or TRBV6-3 to TRBJ2-7; a weak D match, TRBD2 (6 bases). The CDR3 runs 17 residues. V lost 2 bases and J 2 bases, leaving 19 bases between the germline ends. Per the germline V gene, CDR1 is MNHEY and CDR2 is SVGEGT. CDR3 amino acids: CASSYAQGLPSPYEQYF. The CDR3 nucleotides are TGTGCCAGCAGTTACGCGCAGGGACTCCCTTCGCCCTACGAGCAGTACTTC.

This clone occurred once. The chain links TRBV7-2 to TRBJ1-2, with D unresolved. CDR3 length: 14 residues. CDR1 is SGHTA and CDR2 is FQGNSA in the germline V gene. With 3 bases removed from V and 4 bases from J, the gap between germline ends came to 12 bases. CDR3 amino acids: CASSFSGTSYGYTF. Written as DNA, the CDR3 is TGTGCCAGCAGCTTTAGCGGAACTTCCTATGGCTACACCTTC.

The chain's CDR3 is CASSKDWEEGDYGYTF. CDR3 DNA sequence: TGTGCCAGCAGCAAAGATTGGGAGGAAGGGGACTATGGCTACACCTTC. The chain is built from TRBV7-9 and TRBJ1-2, with a possible D match to TRBD1 (5 bases). V lost 5 bases and J 3 bases, leaving 19 bases between the germline ends. The germline CDR1 and CDR2 sequences are SEHNR and FQNEAQ (reference sequence). CDR3 length: 16 residues.

The chain combines TRBV27 with TRBJ2-1, with D hard to call. The V end was cut by 0 bases, the J end by 3 bases, with 6 bases between. The CDR3 is 14 amino acids. Germline V gives CDR1 MNHEY, CDR2 SMNVEV (reference sequence). The CDR3 sequence: CASSLSAVYNEQFF. The DNA for the CDR3 is TGTGCCAGCAGTTTATCGGCAGTCTACAATGAGCAGTTCTTC.

This chain joins TRBV2 and TRBJ1-4, with D hard to call. Trimming removed 2 bases from V and 7 bases from J, with 11 bases in between. The CDR3 length is 14 residues. Looked up from germline, CDR1 is SNHLY and CDR2 is FYNNEI. The CDR3 DNA reads as TGTGCCAGCAGTGAATCAGGCAGCAGTGAAAAACTGTTTTTT. Translating gives CASSESGSSEKLFF.

The chain carries TRBV29-1 and TRBJ1-4; 8 nucleotides agree with TRBD1. J lost 6 bases, V lost 6 bases, and 9 bases had no gene match. Per germline, CDR1 SQVTM and CDR2 ANQGSEA. This CDR3 region has 14 residues. CDR3 in amino acids: CSVVGQEDDEKLFF. The DNA of the CDR3 is TGCAGCGTCGTGGGACAGGAAGATGATGAAAAACTGTTTTTT.

This rearrangement joins TRBV6-5 to TRBJ1-6; maybe TRBD1 (5 bases). There are 14 residues in the CDR3. Per the germline V gene, CDR1 is MNHEY and CDR2 is SVGAGI. V was clipped by 2 bases and J by 9 bases, with 11 bases between them. The CDR3 is CASSYTGPFSPLHF. The CDR3 DNA reads TGTGCCAGCAGTTACACAGGCCCCTTTTCACCCCTCCACTTT.

The chain combines TRBV12-3 or TRBV12-4 with TRBJ2-1; 9 nucleotides agree with TRBD2. This CDR3 is 13 amino acids long. The junction had 7 bases not matched to a gene; V was cut back by 7 bases and J by 9 bases. The DNA of the CDR3 is TGTGCCAGCACCCCGGGACTAGCACGTGAGCAGTTCTTC. Its protein product is CASTPGLAREQFF.

This chain links TRBV7-2 with TRBJ1-4; TRBD1 matches 9 bases. The CDR3 consists of 16 residues. V shed 8 bases, J shed 6 bases, and the junction held 13 bases outside the gene matches. Germline CDR1 is SGHTA and CDR2 is FQGNSA. CDR3 nucleotides: TGTGCCAGCGGAGCAGGGGGAACAGGGGGCTATGAAAAACTGTTTTTT. Protein: CASGAGGTGGYEKLFF.

The V call is TRBV15, the J call TRBJ1-2, with 8 bases that match TRBD1. CDR1 and CDR2 (germline): LNHNV, YYDKDF (reference sequence). V lost 5 bases, J lost 7 bases, and 12 bases stayed unmatched. This CDR3 is 15 amino acids long. The CDR3 is CATSFGTGGEGGYTF. CDR3 coding DNA: TGTGCCACCAGCTTCGGTACAGGGGGAGAGGGTGGCTACACCTTC.

This clone was seen just once. V gene TRBV4-2 combines with J gene TRBJ2-7; 9 bases are a match to TRBD2. The CDR3 runs to 14 residues. After removal of 1 base from V and 4 bases from J, the junction contained 2 bases not matched to a gene. Germline V gene lookup returns CDR1 LGHNA and CDR2 YNFKEQ. The CDR3 region is CASSQVSGRYEQYF. The CDR3 nucleotides are TGTGCCAGCAGCCAAGTAAGCGGGAGGTACGAGCAGTACTTC.

The rearrangement links TRBV6-6 to TRBJ2-3; 7 bases are shared with TRBD1. Germline V CDR1 and CDR2: MNHNY, SVGAGI (reference sequence). This CDR3 comprises 14 residues. Trimming cost V 2 bases and J 3 bases; bases outside gene matches: 2. CDR3 nucleotides: TGTGCCAGCAGTTACATCAGGGGGACAGATACGCAGTATTTT. Its translation is CASSYIRGTDTQYF.

The genes are TRBV5-1 and TRBJ2-5; tentative D call: TRBD1 (6 bases). This CDR3 is built from 13 residues. Looked up from germline, CDR1 is SGHRS and CDR2 is YFSETQ. Trimming shortened V by 2 bases and J by 5 bases, and 10 bases separated the two germline ends. The CDR3 spells CASSLQGTETQYF. DNA of the CDR3: TGCGCCAGCAGCTTACAGGGTACTGAGACCCAGTACTTC. The full variable domain, its missing parts supplied by reference TRBV5-1 and TRBJ2-5, is KAGVTQTPRYLIKTRGQQVTLSCSPISGHRSVSWYQQTPGQGLQFLFEYFSETQRNKGNFPGRFSGRQFSNSRSEMNVSTLELGDSALYLCASSLQGTETQYFGPGTRLLVL.

This clone is categorized as medium-sized (0.01 to 0.1%). The CDR3 nucleotides read TGTGCCAGCAGCCTCCAAGAGGGCTACACCTTC. Residues: CASSLQEGYTF. V is TRBV3-1 (or the pseudogene TRBV3-2) and J is TRBJ1-2; D remains ambiguous. CDR1 and CDR2 from the germline V gene are LGHDT and YNNKEL (reference sequence). V gave up 4 bases and J gave up 8 bases, with 8 bases separating them. This CDR3 contains 11 residues.

V usage is TRBV5-4 and J usage is TRBJ2-7; the match to TRBD1 covers 7 bases. This CDR3 has 14 residues. Germline CDR1 and CDR2: SGHNT and YYREEE (reference sequence). The ends lost 2 bases at V and 2 bases at J; junction bases unmatched: 4. CDR3 sequence (DNA): TGTGCCAGCAGCTTAGGAGACAGGGCCTACGAGCAGTACTTC. Translation gives CASSLGDRAYEQYF.

The chain has TRBV5-1 and TRBJ2-7, with unresolved D. Per germline, CDR1 SGHRS and CDR2 YFSETQ. CDR3 size: 14 residues. V lost 0 bases and J 0 bases, leaving 7 bases between the germline ends. CDR3 loop: CASSLVGSSYEQYF. The CDR3 DNA sequence: TGCGCCAGCAGCTTGGTGGGCAGCTCCTACGAGCAGTACTTC. The variable domain in full, completed from reference TRBV5-1 and TRBJ2-7, reads KAGVTQTPRYLIKTRGQQVTLSCSPISGHRSVSWYQQTPGQGLQFLFEYFSETQRNKGNFPGRFSGRQFSNSRSEMNVSTLELGDSALYLCASSLVGSSYEQYFGPGTRLTVT.

The CDR3 DNA reads as TGTGCCACCAATAGTCCGGGACAGAGCTCCTACGAGCAGTACTTC. The encoded protein is CATNSPGQSSYEQYF. The V call is TRBV6-5, the J call TRBJ2-7, with 7 positions matching TRBD1. Germline V gene data show CDR1 as MNHEY and CDR2 as SVGAGI. Trimming at V came to 10 bases and at J to 0 bases, leaving 12 bases not matched to a gene. CDR3 length: 15 residues.

The chain has TRBV6-5 and TRBJ1-1, with TRBD1 matching 8 bases. Unmatched junction bases numbered 5, after V lost 4 bases and J lost 4 bases. Germline V gene sequence: CDR1 MNHEY, CDR2 SVGAGI. CDR3 length: 14 residues. The CDR3 DNA is TGTGCCAGCAGTTGGGGCGACAGGGGCACTGAAGCTTTCTTT. Protein product: CASSWGDRGTEAFF.